The clone carrying this T cell receptor (beta chain) was observed a single time. The sample belongs to a study of tissue T cells after allogeneic stem cell transplantation. Study-level background: Graft-versus-host disease patients received grafts, four unmodified and three CD34-selected to deplete T cells. Recipient PBMCs from before transplant existed for about five GVHD patients.

Sequencing was performed with immunoSEQ multiplex PCR; in TCRdb, only in-frame clones are kept and a portion is missing. The table lists about 28,000 clones, approximately 85% of them singletons, with 3.5% to 4.5% in the top ten. The specimen comprised blood, sampled before transplantation. The TCR sequence derives from a woman aged 18 to 55 who later had graft-versus-host disease after an allogeneic stem cell transplant.

The CDR3 DNA sequence: TGTGCCAGCAGCTTATTCGGCTATGGCTACACCTTC. It is translated as CASSLFGYGYTF. The chain recombines TRBV7-8 with TRBJ1-2; the D is unclear. Germline V gene data show CDR1 as SGHVS and CDR2 as FQNEAQ. V was trimmed by 2 bases and J by 4 bases, leaving 5 bases between them. The CDR3 covers 12 residues.